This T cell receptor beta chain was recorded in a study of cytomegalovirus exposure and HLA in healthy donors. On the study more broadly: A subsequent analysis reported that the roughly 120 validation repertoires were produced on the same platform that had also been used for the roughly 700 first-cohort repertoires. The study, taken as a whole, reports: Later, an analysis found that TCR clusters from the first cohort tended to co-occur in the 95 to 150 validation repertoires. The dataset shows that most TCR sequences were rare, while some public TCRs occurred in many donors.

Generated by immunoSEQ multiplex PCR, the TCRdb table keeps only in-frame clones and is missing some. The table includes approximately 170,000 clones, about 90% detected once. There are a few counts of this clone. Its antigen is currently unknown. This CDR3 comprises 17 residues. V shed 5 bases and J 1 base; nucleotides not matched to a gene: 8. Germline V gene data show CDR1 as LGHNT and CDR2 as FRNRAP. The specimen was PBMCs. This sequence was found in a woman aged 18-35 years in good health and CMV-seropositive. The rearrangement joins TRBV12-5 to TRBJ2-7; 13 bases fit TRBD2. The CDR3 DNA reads TGTGCTAGTGGTCCCGGACTAGCGGGAGAATTATCCTACGAGCAGTACTTC. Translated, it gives CASGPGLAGELSYEQYF.